This passage covers 5 T cell receptor beta chains from one sample sequenced in a study of long-term antiretroviral therapy in people with HIV. A v3.0 immunoSEQ assay was performed at survey level. Using immunoSEQ multiplex PCR, the repertoire was profiled, and TCRdb retains in-frame clones only, with some absent. Among some 22,000 clones listed, around four fifths were seen once. The sample here was unsorted PBMCs, taken roughly 4 years after starting antiretroviral therapy. The receptors here all came from a man between 18 and 29 years old with HIV.

The J gene is TRBJ1-4, the V gene TRBV7-9; a possible D gene is TRBD1 (6 bases). The CDR3 spans 15 residues. Germline-derived CDR1 and CDR2 are SEHNR and FQNEAQ (reference sequence). Trimming stripped 6 bases from V and 5 bases from J, with 16 bases between. CDR3 amino acids: CASSREGHRNEKLFF. Here the CDR3 DNA reads TGTGCCAGCAGTCGAGAGGGACACAGGAATGAAAAACTGTTTTTT.

This clone has just a few counts. The chain employs TRBV10-3 and TRBJ1-3, with D possibly matching TRBD1 (5 bases). CDR3 length: 17 amino acids. The germline V gene has CDR1 ENHRY and CDR2 SYGVKD. V was shortened by 2 bases and J by 2 bases, with 16 bases between the two germline ends. CDR3 DNA: TGTGCCATCAGTGAGACCGTGGCAGGGCTTACTGGAAACACCATATATTTT. Translating gives CAISETVAGLTGNTIYF.

This sequence joins TRBV11-2 and TRBJ1-2, with D uncertain. V lost 1 base, J lost 5 bases, and 8 bases lay in between. The CDR3 totals 13 residues. From germline, CDR1 is SGHAT and CDR2 FQNNGV. In DNA form, the CDR3 reads TGTGCCAGCAGCTTAGGGGAAGAATATGGCTACACCTTC. Translating gives CASSLGEEYGYTF.

Of note for this clone: One junction end does not reproduce the germline sequence, and a read error may be involved. The chain couples TRBV10-1 to TRBJ2-7; 10 bases agree with TRBD1. CDR3 length: 10 amino acids. CDR1 and CDR2 from the germline V gene are WNHNN and SYGVQD (reference sequence). The CDR3 here is CASTERDRGF. The CDR3 bases are TGCGCCAGCACTGAGCGGGACAGGGGTTTC.

This clone was seen only a few times. The rearrangement joins TRBV28 to TRBJ1-6; 8 bases match TRBD1. The J segment lost 7 bases and the V segment lost 9 bases, leaving 8 bases of the junction unmatched. The CDR3 totals 14 residues. Germline-derived CDR1 and CDR2 are MDHEN and SYDVKM. The DNA for the CDR3 is TGTGCCAGTTTTCGACAGGGGTTGAATTCACCCCTCCACTTT. Its protein is CASFRQGLNSPLHF. The full variable domain, in which reference TRBV28 and TRBJ1-6 provide the parts outside the CDR3, is DVKVTQSSRYLVKRTGEKVFLECVQDMDHENMFWYRQDPGLGLRLIYFSYDVKMKEKGDIPEGYSVSREKKERFSLILESASTNQTSMYLCASFRQGLNSPLHFGNGTRLTVT.